The 17 T cell receptor beta chains presented below share a single source sample, sequenced in a study of blood T cells in healthy people across ages. Together with a sample-barcoded 5' primer, a J-beta primer mix was included in a second PCR lasting about 7 to 12 cycles. One entry per CDR3 protein, called by TCRdb with MiXCR from the 5' RACE reads. Seen here are 500,000 to 650,000 distinct CDR3 sequences, 25% to 35% observed once, and the top ten hold roughly 3.5%. The sample also formed part of further work on T cells of mothers and their children.

Sequencing used blood. All receptors derive from a boy aged 2 to 10 in good health.

The chain uses TRBV4-1 and TRBJ1-4; 9 positions agree with TRBD1. CDR3 size: 16 residues. Germline CDR1 reads MGHRA; CDR2 reads YSYEKL. V gave up 1 base and J gave up 5 bases; unmatched junction bases: 5. The CDR3 region is CASSQGYRGRNEKLFF. The CDR3, as DNA: TGCGCCAGCAGCCAAGGCTACAGGGGGCGGAATGAAAAACTGTTTTTT.

The genes are TRBV6-5 and TRBJ1-2; D not certain. The CDR3 has 15 amino acids. CDR1 and CDR2 (germline): MNHEY, SVGAGI. V was pared by 0 bases and J by 7 bases, with 15 bases between. This CDR3 reads CASSYSIRAMSGYTF. In nucleotides, the CDR3 is TGTGCCAGCAGTTACTCGATTAGGGCAATGAGTGGCTACACCTTC.

This clonotype has only one observation. The chain links TRBV6-2 or TRBV6-3 to TRBJ1-6; D gene unclear. V was clipped by 0 bases and J by 15 bases, with 39 bases between them. The CDR3 loop spans 22 amino acids. The germline CDR1 and CDR2 sequences are MNHEY and SVGEGT. The CDR3 sequence is CASSYSITESWVVTSTFAYLHF. CDR3 in DNA: TGTGCCAGCAGTTACTCGATCACGGAGTCTTGGGTGGTTACGAGTACTTTCGCTTACCTCCACTTT.

V usage is TRBV20-1 and J usage is TRBJ2-7; no firm D call. The V end was cut by 0 bases, the J end by 5 bases, with 11 bases between. Germline CDR1 and CDR2: DFQATT and SNEGSKA (reference sequence). The length of the CDR3 is 13 residues. The DNA of the CDR3 is TGCAGTGCTAGAGAGGACCCGGCCGACGAGCAGTACTTC. Amino acids: CSAREDPADEQYF.

This clonotype has just a few counts. The genes are TRBV6-5 and TRBJ1-2; tentative D call: TRBD1 (6 bases). Germline values: CDR1 MNHEY, CDR2 SVGAGI. The CDR3 consists of 13 residues. The V end lost 6 bases, the J end lost 5 bases, and 13 bases lay between the germline ends. CDR3 nucleotide sequence: TGTGCCAGCAGGCCTAACAGGGATTATGGCTACACCTTC. It is translated as CASRPNRDYGYTF.

V gene TRBV19 combines with J gene TRBJ2-1; 13 bases are a match to TRBD2. The CDR3 has 15 amino acids. V lost 6 bases, J lost 4 bases, and 3 bases stayed unmatched. Germline V CDR1 and CDR2: LNHDA, SQIVND (reference sequence). The CDR3 region is CASRGTSGIYNEQFF. In DNA, the CDR3 is TGTGCCAGTAGGGGGACTAGCGGGATTTACAATGAGCAGTTCTTC.

This clonotype has just a few counts. The V and J genes are TRBV3-1 and TRBJ1-2; tentatively, D is TRBD1 (5 bases). This CDR3 region has 15 residues. Per the germline V gene, CDR1 is LGHDT and CDR2 is YNNKEL (reference sequence). The ends were cut back, 0 bases at V and 7 bases at J, with 15 bases in the middle. As DNA, the CDR3 is TGTGCCAGCAGCCAAGATTTATGGGGGAATTTTGGCTACACCTTC. It encodes CASSQDLWGNFGYTF.

This clonotype was seen more than once but under ten times. This chain connects TRBV7-9 to TRBJ2-5; 7 bases match TRBD1. The end of the DNA fits TRBJ2-7 better, so the J call may be wrong. The CDR3 totals 14 residues. Germline V CDR1 and CDR2: SEHNR, FQNEAQ (reference sequence). The CDR3, as DNA: TGTGCCAGCAGCCAACAGGGGTGGAGGTACGAGCAGTACTTC. It translates to CASSQQGWRYEQYF.

V usage is TRBV27 and J usage is TRBJ2-7; 8 bases match TRBD1. The CDR3 has 14 residues. Germline CDR1 reads MNHEY; CDR2 reads SMNVEV (reference sequence). The V gene end was trimmed by 4 bases and the J gene end by 6 bases; junction bases not matched to a gene: 8. CDR3 DNA: TGTGCCAGCAGTTACACCTCAGGGGGCCTCGAGCAGTACTTC. Amino acid sequence: CASSYTSGGLEQYF.

This clonotype was counted between two and nine times. As DNA, the CDR3 is TGTGCCAGCAGTTACCAGAGAGGGCACGGCTACACCTTC. Protein: CASSYQRGHGYTF. This chain connects TRBV6-6 to TRBJ1-2; D call uncertain. The germline V gene encodes CDR1 MNHNY and CDR2 SVGAGI (reference sequence). Between the trimmed V and J ends, which lost 2 bases and 8 bases, there was a span of 12 bases. This CDR3 region has 13 residues.

To note about this clonotype: A read error is possible here, since a much larger clone lies one base away. V usage is TRBV21-1 and J usage is TRBJ1-4. TRBV21-1 is a known pseudogene. The CDR3 extends over 14 amino acids. Here the CDR3 reads CARSSPDGNEKLFF. The CDR3 DNA reads as TGTGCCAGAAGCTCTCCGGACGGTAATGAAAAACTGTTTTTT.

The CDR3 loop is CSVSGTTFNEQFF. In nucleotides, the CDR3 is TGCAGTGTCTCGGGGACTACTTTCAATGAGCAGTTCTTC. This chain links TRBV20-1 with TRBJ2-1; 7 bases agree with TRBD2. Germline CDR1 reads DFQATT; CDR2 reads SNEGSKA (reference sequence). Unmatched junction bases numbered 9, after V lost 7 bases and J lost 6 bases. This CDR3 is 13 amino acids long.

This clonotype was counted only a few times. The chain links TRBV7-9 to TRBJ1-1; D is ambiguous. Trimming shortened V by 6 bases and J by 5 bases, and 10 bases separated the two germline ends. CDR3 length: 12 residues. Germline V gives CDR1 SEHNR, CDR2 FQNEAQ (reference sequence). This CDR3 is CASSIGYTEAFF. CDR3 nucleotides: TGTGCCAGCAGTATAGGGTATACTGAAGCTTTCTTT.

This clonotype was seen more than once but under ten times. The CDR3 DNA sequence: TGTGCCAGCAGTTACCGGGACATCAATCAGCCCCAGCATTTT. Amino acid sequence: CASSYRDINQPQHF. The chain is built from TRBV6-2 or TRBV6-3 and TRBJ1-5, with D perhaps TRBD1 (6 bases). This CDR3 contains 14 residues. Germline CDR1 is MNHEY and CDR2 is SVGEGT. The V end lost 2 bases, the J end lost 3 bases, and 8 bases lay between the germline ends.

Only a few counts were recorded for this clonotype. The rearrangement joins TRBV6-2 or TRBV6-3 to TRBJ2-4; 9 nucleotides line up with TRBD2. Germline V CDR1 and CDR2: MNHEY, SVGEGT. CDR3 size: 16 residues. J lost 0 bases, V lost 4 bases, and 4 bases had no gene match. CDR3 DNA sequence: TGTGCCAGCAGTTCCCTAGCGGGAATAGCCAAAAACATTCAGTACTTC. Amino acids: CASSSLAGIAKNIQYF.

This clonotype was seen more than once but under ten times. V and J are TRBV6-5 and TRBJ1-2; D ambiguous. Germline assignment: CDR1 MNHEY and CDR2 SVGAGI. Trimming took off 5 bases at V and 4 bases at J, with 11 bases between the two ends. The CDR3 totals 13 residues. The CDR3 bases are TGTGCCAGCAGTCCACGGGCAGCCTATGGCTACACCTTC. This translates into CASSPRAAYGYTF.

This rearrangement joins TRBV7-9 to TRBJ2-3, with D maybe TRBD1 (6 bases). Germline CDR1 reads SEHNR; CDR2 reads FQNEAQ (reference sequence). The CDR3 covers 15 residues. V lost 6 bases and J 0 bases, leaving 13 bases between the germline ends. CDR3 protein: CASSWRQASTDTQYF. CDR3 bases: TGTGCCAGCAGTTGGAGACAGGCTAGCACAGATACGCAGTATTTT.